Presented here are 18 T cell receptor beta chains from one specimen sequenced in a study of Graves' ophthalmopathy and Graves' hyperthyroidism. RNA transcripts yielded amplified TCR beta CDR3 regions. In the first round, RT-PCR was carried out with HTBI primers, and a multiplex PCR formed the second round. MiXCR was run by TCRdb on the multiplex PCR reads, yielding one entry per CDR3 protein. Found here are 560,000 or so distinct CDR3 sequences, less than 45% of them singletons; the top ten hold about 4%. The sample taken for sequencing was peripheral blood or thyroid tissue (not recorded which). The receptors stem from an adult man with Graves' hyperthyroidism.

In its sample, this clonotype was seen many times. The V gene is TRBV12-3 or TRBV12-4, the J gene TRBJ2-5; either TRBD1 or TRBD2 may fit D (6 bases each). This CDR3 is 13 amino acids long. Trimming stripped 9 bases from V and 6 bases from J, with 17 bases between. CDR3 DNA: TGTGCCAGTGCCGAGTTCCGGGGGCAGACCCAGTACTTC. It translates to CASAEFRGQTQYF.

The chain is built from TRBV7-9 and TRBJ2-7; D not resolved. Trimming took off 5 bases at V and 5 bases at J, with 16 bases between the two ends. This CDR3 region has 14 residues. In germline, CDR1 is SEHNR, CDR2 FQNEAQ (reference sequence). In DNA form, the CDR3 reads TGTGCCAGCAGCCCGGGTGGGGTTTTCGACGAGCAGTACTTC. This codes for CASSPGGVFDEQYF.

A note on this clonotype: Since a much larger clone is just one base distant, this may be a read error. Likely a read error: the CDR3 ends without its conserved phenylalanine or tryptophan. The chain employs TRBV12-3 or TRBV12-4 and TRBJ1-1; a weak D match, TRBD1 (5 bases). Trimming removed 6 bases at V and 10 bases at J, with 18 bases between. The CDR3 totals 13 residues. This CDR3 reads CASRPTGGLGAFL. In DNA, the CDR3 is TGTGCCAGCAGACCAACAGGTGGGCTTGGAGCTTTCCTT.

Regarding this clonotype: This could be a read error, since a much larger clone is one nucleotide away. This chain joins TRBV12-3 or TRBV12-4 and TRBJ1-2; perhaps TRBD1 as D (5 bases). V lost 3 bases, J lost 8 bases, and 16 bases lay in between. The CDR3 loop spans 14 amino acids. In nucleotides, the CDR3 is TGTGCCAGCAGTTTCTCCGGGGGGGGTAGAGGCTACACCTTC. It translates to CASSFSGGGRGYTF.

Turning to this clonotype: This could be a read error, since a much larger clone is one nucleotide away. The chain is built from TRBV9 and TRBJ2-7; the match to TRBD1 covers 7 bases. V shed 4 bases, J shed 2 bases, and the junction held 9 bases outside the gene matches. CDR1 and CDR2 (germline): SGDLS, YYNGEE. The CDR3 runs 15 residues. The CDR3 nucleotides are TGTGCCAGCAGCCCGCAACCGGGACAGACCTACGAGCAGTACTTC. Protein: CASSPQPGQTYEQYF.

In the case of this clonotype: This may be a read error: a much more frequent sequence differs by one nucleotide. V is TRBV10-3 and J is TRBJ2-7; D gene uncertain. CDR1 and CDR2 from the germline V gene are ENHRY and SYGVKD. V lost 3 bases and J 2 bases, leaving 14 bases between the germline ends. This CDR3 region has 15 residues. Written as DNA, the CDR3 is TGTGCCATCAGTGACGGTGGGATCCCCACCTACGAGCAGTACTTC. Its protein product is CAISDGGIPTYEQYF.

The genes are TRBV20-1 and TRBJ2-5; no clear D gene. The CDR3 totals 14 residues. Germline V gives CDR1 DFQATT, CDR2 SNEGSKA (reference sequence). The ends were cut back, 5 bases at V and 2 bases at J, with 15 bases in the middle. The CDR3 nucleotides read TGCAGTGCTTCCCCGGCCTTGCGACAAGAGACCCAGTACTTC. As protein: CSASPALRQETQYF.

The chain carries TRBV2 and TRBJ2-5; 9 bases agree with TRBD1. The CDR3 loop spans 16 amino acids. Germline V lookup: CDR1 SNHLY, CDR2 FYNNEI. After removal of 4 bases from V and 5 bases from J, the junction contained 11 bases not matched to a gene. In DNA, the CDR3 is TGTGCCAGCAGTGGAGTCGGAACAGGGGGCACGGAGACCCAGTACTTC. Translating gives CASSGVGTGGTETQYF.

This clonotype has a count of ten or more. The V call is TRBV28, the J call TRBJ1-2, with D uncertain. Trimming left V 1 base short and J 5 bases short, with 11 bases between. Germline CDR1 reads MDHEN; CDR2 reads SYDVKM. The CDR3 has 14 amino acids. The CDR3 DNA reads TGTGCCAGCAGTTTATCGGCAGGAACATATGGCTACACCTTC. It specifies CASSLSAGTYGYTF.

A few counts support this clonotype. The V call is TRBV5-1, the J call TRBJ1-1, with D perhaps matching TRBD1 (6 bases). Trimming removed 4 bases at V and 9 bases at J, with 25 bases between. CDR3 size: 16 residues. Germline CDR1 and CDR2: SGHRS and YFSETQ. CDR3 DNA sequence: TGCGCCAGCAGCCCCTCAGGAGGGACAAGGACAGAAAAAGCTTTCTTT. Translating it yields CASSPSGGTRTEKAFF.

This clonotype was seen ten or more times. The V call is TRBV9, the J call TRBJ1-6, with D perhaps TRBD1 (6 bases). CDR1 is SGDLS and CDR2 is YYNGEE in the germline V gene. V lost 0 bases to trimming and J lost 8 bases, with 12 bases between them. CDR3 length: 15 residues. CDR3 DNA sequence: TGTGCCAGCAGCGTAGATGGACAGACTGATTCACCCCTCCACTTT. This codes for CASSVDGQTDSPLHF.

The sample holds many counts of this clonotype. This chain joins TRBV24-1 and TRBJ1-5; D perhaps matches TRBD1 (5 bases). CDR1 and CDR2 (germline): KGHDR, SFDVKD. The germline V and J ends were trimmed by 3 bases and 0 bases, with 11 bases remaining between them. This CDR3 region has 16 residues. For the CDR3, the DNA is TGTGCCACCAGTGATGGACGGGGGGTTAGCAATCAGCCCCAGCATTTT. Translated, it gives CATSDGRGVSNQPQHF.

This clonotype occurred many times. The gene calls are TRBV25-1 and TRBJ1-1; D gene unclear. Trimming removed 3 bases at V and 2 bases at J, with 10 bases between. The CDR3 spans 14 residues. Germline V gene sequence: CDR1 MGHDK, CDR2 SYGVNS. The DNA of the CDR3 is TGTGCCAGCAGTGAGGAACTCCCCAACACTGAAGCTTTCTTT. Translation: CASSEELPNTEAFF.

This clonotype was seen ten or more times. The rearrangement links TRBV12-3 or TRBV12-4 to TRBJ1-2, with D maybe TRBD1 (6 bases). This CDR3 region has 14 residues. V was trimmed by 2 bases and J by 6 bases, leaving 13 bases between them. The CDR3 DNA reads TGTGCCAGCAGTTTAAGCCAGGGGAAGGATGGCTACACCTTC. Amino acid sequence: CASSLSQGKDGYTF.

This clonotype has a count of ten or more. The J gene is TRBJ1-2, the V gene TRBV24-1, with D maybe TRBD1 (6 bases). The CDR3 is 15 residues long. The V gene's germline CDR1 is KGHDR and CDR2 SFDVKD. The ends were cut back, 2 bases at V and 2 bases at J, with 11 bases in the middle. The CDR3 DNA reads TGTGCCACCAGTGATTCTACAGGGAGGAACTATGGCTACACCTTC. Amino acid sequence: CATSDSTGRNYGYTF.

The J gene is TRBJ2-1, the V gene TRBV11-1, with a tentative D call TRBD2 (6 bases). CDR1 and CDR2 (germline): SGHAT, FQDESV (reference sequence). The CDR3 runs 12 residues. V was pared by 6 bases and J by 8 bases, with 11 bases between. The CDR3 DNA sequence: TGTGCCAGCAGTTTACTAGCCGATGAGCAGTTCTTC. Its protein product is CASSLLADEQFF.

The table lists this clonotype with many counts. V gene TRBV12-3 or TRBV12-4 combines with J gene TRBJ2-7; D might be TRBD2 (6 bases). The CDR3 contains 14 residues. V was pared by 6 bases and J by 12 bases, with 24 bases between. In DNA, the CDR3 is TGTGCCAGCAGCACTAAGCAGGAGGGCCGAGAAGTGTACTTC. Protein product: CASSTKQEGREVYF.

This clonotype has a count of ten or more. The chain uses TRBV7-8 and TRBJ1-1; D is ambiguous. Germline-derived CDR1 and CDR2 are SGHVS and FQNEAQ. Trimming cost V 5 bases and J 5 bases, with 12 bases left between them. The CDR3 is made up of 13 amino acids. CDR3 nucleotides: TGTGCCAGCAGCCCTCGGCGGGGAACTGAAGCTTTCTTT. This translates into CASSPRRGTEAFF.